This TCR beta chain was found in a study of T cell responses to AZD1222 COVID-19 vaccine. Study results and caveats: Along spike, vaccine-associated CD4 TCRs were found throughout, with dominance at 160-218 and 743-854. Sampling captured repertoires only after the peak T cell response. Seropositive status at baseline applied to only five to seven AZD1222 recipients.

Regarding this clone: The antigen is unknown.

Data came from immunoSEQ multiplex PCR; TCRdb stores just in-frame clones and leaves some out. The sample lists 100,000 to 150,000 clones, 80% to 90% occurring once. The CDR3 has 15 residues. Germline loops: CDR1 SGHRS, CDR2 YFSETQ. V was shortened by 4 bases and J by 1 base, with 12 bases between the two germline ends. Here the sequenced sample was peripheral blood, taken on day 0 of AZD1222 vaccination. The chain employs TRBV5-1 and TRBJ1-5; D is possibly TRBD1 (5 bases). The sequence came from an adult in good health. CDR3 nucleotides: TGCGCCAGCAGCCCCGGGACGGTGAGCAATCAGCCCCAGCATTTT. Protein: CASSPGTVSNQPQHF.